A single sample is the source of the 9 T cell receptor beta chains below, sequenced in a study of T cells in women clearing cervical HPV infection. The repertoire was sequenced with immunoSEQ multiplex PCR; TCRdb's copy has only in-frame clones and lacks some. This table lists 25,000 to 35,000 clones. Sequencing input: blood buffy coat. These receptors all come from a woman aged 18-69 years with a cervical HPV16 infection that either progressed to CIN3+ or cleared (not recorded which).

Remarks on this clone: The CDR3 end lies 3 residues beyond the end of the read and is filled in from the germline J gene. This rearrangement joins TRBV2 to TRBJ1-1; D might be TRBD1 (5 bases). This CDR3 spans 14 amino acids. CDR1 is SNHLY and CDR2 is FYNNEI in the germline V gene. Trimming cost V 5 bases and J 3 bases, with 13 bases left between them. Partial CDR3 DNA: TGTGCCAGCAGTCGTGGGGCAGGAGACACTGAA. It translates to CASSRGAGDTE. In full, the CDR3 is CASSRGAGDTEAFF.

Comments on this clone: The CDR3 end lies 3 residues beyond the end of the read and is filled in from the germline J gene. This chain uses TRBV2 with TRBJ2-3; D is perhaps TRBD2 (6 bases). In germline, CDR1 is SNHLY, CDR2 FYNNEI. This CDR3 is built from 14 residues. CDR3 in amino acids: CASSEWGVQETQYF. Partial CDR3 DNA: TGTGCCAGCAGTGAATGGGGGGTCCAAGAGACG.

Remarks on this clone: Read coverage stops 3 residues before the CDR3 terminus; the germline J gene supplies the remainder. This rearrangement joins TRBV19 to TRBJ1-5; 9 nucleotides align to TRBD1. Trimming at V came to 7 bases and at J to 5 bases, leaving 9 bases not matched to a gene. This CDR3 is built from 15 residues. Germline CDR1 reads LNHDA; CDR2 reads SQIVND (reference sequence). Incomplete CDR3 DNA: TGTGCCAGTATTTCTGGACAGGGGAAGGATCAGCCC. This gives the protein CASISGQGKDQP. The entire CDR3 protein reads CASISGQGKDQPQHF.

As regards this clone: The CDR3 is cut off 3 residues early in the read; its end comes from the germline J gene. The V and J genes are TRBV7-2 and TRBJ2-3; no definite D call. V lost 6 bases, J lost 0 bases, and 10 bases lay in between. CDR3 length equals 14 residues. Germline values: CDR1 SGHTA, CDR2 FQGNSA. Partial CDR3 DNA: TGTGCCAGCAGTCCCTACCTTAGCACAGATACG. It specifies CASSPYLSTDT. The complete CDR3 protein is CASSPYLSTDTQYF. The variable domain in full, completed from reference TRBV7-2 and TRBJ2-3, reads GAGVSQSPSNKVTEKGKDVELRCDPISGHTALYWYRQSLGQGLEFLIYFQGNSAPDKSGLPSDRFSAERTGGSVSTLTIQRTQQEDSAVYLCASSPYLSTDTQYFGPGTRLTVL.

CDR3 DNA, as far as it was read: TGTGCCAGTAGTATAAAGTTACAAGAGGCG. Its protein product is CASSIKLQEA. The entire CDR3 is CASSIKLQEAQYF. The chain couples TRBV19 to TRBJ2-3; D unclear. Read data end 3 residues before the CDR3 end; the end is taken from the germline J gene. The CDR3 extends over 13 amino acids. Germline V gives CDR1 LNHDA, CDR2 SQIVND (reference sequence).

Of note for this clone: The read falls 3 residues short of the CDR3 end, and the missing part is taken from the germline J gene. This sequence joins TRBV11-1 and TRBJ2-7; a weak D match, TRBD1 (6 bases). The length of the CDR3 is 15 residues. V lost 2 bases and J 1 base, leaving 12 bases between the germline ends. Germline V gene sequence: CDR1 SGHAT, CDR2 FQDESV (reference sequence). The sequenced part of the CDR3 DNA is TGTGCCAGCAGCTTATACAGGGAAAGATCCTACGAG. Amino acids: CASSLYRERSYE. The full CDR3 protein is CASSLYRERSYEQYF.

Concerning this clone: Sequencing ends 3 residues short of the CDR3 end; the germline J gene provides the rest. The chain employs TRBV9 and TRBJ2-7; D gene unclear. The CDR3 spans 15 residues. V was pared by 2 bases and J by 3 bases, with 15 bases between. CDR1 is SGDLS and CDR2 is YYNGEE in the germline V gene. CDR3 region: CASSVRVGSFYEQYF. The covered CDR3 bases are TGTGCCAGCAGCGTTCGGGTCGGAAGTTTCTACGAG.

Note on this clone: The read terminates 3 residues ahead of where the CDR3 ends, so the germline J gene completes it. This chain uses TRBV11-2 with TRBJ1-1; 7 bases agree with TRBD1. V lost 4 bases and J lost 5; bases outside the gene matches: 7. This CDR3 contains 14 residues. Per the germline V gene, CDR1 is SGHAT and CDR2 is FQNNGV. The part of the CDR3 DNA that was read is TGTGCCAGCAGCTCTCAGACAGGGAGGACTGAA. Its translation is CASSSQTGRTE. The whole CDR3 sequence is CASSSQTGRTEAFF.

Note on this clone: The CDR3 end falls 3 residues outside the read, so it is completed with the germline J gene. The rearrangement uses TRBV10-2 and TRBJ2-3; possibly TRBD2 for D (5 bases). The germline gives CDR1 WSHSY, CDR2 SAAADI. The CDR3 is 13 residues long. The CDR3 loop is CASSEPPGETQYF. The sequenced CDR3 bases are TGCGCCAGCAGTGAGCCCCCCGGGGAGACG.